This paragraph covers one TCR beta chain sequence. What antigen it recognizes has not been identified. No base quality information exists; no much larger clone differs at one position. TCRbeta CDR3 regions were amplified from genomic DNA using the immunoSEQ Assay, a bias-controlled multiplex PCR. As for the authors' bioinformatics: The number of nucleated cells in each sample was estimated by amplification of reference gene primers within the assay. To quantify the absolute abundance of each unique TCRbeta CDR3 rearrangement, sequence reads were collapsed and filtered. For each sample, productive Simpson clonality was calculated as the square root of Simpson's diversity index over productive rearrangements. TCRdb's version of the immuneACCESS table is confined to in-frame rearrangements and falls short of the full clone set. An unresolved V gene accounts for under half of the shortfall where checked; the remainder is of unknown origin. V and J calls and clone size follow that table, whereas D and trimming were derived from the DNA. The sample yields 300,000 to 350,000 clones; over 90% were counted once. 3.5% to 5% of the sample is taken by the ten largest.

The data were obtained in a study of blood T cell repertoires in COVID-19 (dated by TCRdb to about 2020). Background on the whole study: Samples from collaborators originated in the United States, Italy and Spain and spanned both the acute and convalescent phases of COVID-19. The prospective study material was composed of cDNA or gDNA derived from T cells, B-cell-depleted T cells, or PBMCs. Subjects who had been exposed to COVID-19, were actively infected with it, or had recovered from it provided the deeply sampled blood TCRbeta repertoires that made up the dataset. The repertoires were made available in a free public database intended to serve as a resource for research on the immune response to SARS-CoV-2. The samples were drawn from two sources: the first 160 participants of the ongoing ImmuneRACE study, and approximately 1,300 subjects contributed by 6 global collaborators. The sample metadata nearly always contained a de-identified subject ID, COVID-19 status, age in years and sex. Where available, HLA class I and class II types were obtained from metadata supplied by the sample provider rather than from assay-based typing. What the study reported, not specific to this receptor: The quantity of clinical and demographic metadata differed by source and by participant and was supplied without curation.

The CDR3 runs 16 residues from the cysteine to the phenylalanine. Only the CDR3 part of the read is kept: 48 bases, read in frame from the first base. The germline V gene encodes CDR1 SGHKS and CDR2 YYEKEE (reference sequence). V gives up 0 bases and J gives up 2 bases, and the segment between their germline ends measures 11 bases. Enrolling through a virtual design, the prospective study's participants ranged in age from roughly 18 to 89 years and lived across about two dozen United States geographic areas. Cohort assignment in the prospective study relied on participant-reported clinical history from a screening survey and a study questionnaire. Exposed participants were defined as having been in contact with someone with a PCR-confirmed or clinician-diagnosed COVID-19 case within 2 weeks of study entry. In the prospective study, whole blood, serum and a nasopharyngeal or oropharyngeal swab were collected from each participant by mobile phlebotomists. Over a roughly 2-month period, participants in the prospective study had the option of providing additional blood draws and questionnaires. Before DNA extraction, prospective study blood samples were shipped either frozen or at room temperature.

Sequencing was performed on PBMCs or T cells enriched from blood (not recorded which). The rearranged chain carries TRBV5-5 and TRBJ1-4, and perhaps TRBD1 as D gene, on 5 matching bases. This receptor was obtained from a woman between 25 and 40 years old who had been exposed to COVID-19. The DNA is as follows: TGTGCCAGCAGCTTGGAGGAGGGGAGGACTAATGAAAAACTGTTTTTT. Translated, it gives CASSLEEGRTNEKLFF.